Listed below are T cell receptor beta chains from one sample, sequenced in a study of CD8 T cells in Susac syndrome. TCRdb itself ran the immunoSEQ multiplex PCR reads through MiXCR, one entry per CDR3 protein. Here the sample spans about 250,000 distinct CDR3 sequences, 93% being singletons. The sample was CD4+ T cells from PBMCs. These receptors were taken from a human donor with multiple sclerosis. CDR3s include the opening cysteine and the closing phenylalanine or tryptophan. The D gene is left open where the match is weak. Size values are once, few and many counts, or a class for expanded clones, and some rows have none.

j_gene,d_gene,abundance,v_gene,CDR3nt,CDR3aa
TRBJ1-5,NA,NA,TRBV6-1,TGTGCCAGCAGTGAGGACTACGGGGGGCTTGATCAGCCCCAGCATTTT,CASSEDYGGLDQPQHF
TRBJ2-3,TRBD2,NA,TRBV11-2,TGTGCCAGCAGCCTAGCGGGAAGTCGCACAGATACGCAGTATTTT,CASSLAGSRTDTQYF
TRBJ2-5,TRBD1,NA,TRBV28,TGTGCCAGCAGTTCCCCGGACAGGGCAATGGAGACCCAGTACTTC,CASSSPDRAMETQYF
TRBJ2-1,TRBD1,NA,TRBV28,TGTGCCAGCAGCTCGGGACAGAACAATGAGCAGTTCTTC,CASSSGQNNEQFF
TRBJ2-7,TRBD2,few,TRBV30,TGTGCCTGGTGGCGAGGGGTAGCGGGGGCCGGTAGGAACGAGCAGTACTTC,CAWWRGVAGAGRNEQYF
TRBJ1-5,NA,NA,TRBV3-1,TGTGCCAGCAGCCAAGGAGCACAAAGGGGTAATCAGCCCCAGCATTTT,CASSQGAQRGNQPQHF
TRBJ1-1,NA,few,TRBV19,TGTGCCAGTAGTACAACAGGGAAGATGAACACTGAAGCTTTCTTT,CASSTTGKMNTEAFF
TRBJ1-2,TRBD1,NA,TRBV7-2,TGTGCCAGCAGCTTAAACAGGGGGAACTATGGCTACACCTTC,CASSLNRGNYGYTF
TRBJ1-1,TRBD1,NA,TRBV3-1,TGTGCCAGCAGCCGTGGGACAGTGTCCACTGAAGCTTTCTTT,CASSRGTVSTEAFF
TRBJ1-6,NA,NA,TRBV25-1,TGTGCCAGCAGTGAGTCCACAGGGAGAGATTCACCCCTCCACTTT,CASSESTGRDSPLHF
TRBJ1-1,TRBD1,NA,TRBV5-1,TGCGCCAGCAGCCCTGGGGACAGAGAGAACACTGAAGCTTTCTTT,CASSPGDRENTEAFF
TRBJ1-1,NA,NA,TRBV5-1,TGCGCCAGCAGCTTGGAGGGGCAGAAGAACACTGAAGCTTTCTTT,CASSLEGQKNTEAFF
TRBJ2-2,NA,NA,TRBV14,TGTGCCAGCAGCCAAGATAGGTTGAGGGAATTCGTCGGGGAGCTGTTTTTT,CASSQDRLREFVGELFF
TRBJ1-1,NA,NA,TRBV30,TGTGCCTGCCAGGTCTCAGGGAACACTGAAGCTTTCTTT,CACQVSGNTEAFF
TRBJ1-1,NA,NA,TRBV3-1,TGTGCCAGCAGCCTCCCGAGCGCTGAAGCTTTCTTT,CASSLPSAEAFF
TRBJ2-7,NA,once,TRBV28,TGTGCCAGCAGCGAGAGTTTCTACGAGCAGTACTTC,CASSESFYEQYF
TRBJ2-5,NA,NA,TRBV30,TGTGCCTGGAGTGCTTCCGCTGGACCTCAAGAGACCCAGTACTTC,CAWSASAGPQETQYF
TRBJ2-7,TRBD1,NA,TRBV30,TGTGCCTGGGATACCGGACAGGATGCCTACGAGCAGTACTTC,CAWDTGQDAYEQYF
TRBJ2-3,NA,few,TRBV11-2,TGTGCCAGCAGCCAAATGGGGGATACGCAGTATTTT,CASSQMGDTQYF
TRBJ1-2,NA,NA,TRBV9,TGTGCCAGCAGCGCCTTGGGCTATGGCTACACCTTC,CASSALGYGYTF
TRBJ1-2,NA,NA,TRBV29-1,TGCAGCGTTGACGAAAGGGTTTCCGGCTACACCTTC,CSVDERVSGYTF
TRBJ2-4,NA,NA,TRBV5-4,TGTGCCAGCAGCATTTATGGTAGATACATTCAGTACTTC,CASSIYGRYIQYF
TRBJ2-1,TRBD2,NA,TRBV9,TGTGCCAGCAACATGGACGGACTAGCGGGATTCAATGAGCAGTTCTTC,CASNMDGLAGFNEQFF
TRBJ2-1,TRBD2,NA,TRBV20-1,TGCAGTGCTAGAATTAGCGGGGCCCCGTACAATGAGCAGTTCTTC,CSARISGAPYNEQFF
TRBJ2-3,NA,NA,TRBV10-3,TGTGCCATCACCGCCCTGGGAGCTGGCACAGATACGCAGTATTTT,CAITALGAGTDTQYF
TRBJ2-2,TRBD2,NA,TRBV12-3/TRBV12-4,TGTGCCAGCAGTTTTGCGACTAGCGGGGGGGATGACGGGGAGCTGTTTTTT,CASSFATSGGDDGELFF
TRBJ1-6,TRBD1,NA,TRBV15,TGTGCCACCAGCTTGTACCCGACAGGGCGTTCACCCCTCCACTTT,CATSLYPTGRSPLHF
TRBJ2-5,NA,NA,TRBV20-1,TGCAGTGCTACACACCAAGAGACCCAGTACTTC,CSATHQETQYF
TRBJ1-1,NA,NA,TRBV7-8,TGTGCCAGCAGCTTACGGGCAGGGAGGATTGAAGCTTTCTTT,CASSLRAGRIEAFF
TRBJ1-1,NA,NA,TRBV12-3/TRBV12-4,TGTGCCAGCAGTTTGGTCAGGGGTACTGAAGCTTTCTTT,CASSLVRGTEAFF
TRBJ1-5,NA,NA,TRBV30,TGTGCCTGGAACAAAGGACCAAATCAGCCCCAGCATTTT,CAWNKGPNQPQHF
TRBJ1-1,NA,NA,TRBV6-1,TGTGCCAGCAGTGAAAGGGGGGTAAGGGACACTGAAGCTTTCTTT,CASSERGVRDTEAFF
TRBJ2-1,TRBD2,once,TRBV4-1,TGCGCCAGCAGCCGCGGATTAGCGGGAGGGATATTCAATGAGCAGTTCTTC,CASSRGLAGGIFNEQFF
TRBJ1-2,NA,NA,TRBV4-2,TGTGCCAGCAGCCAAGATCAGGGAGGGACCTATGGCTACACCTTC,CASSQDQGGTYGYTF
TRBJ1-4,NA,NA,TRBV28,TGTGCCAGCAGTTTTACAGGGCCTAATGAAAAACTGTTTTTT,CASSFTGPNEKLFF
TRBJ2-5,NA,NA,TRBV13,TGTGCCAGCAGCCGATACTCCGGAGGGGGCGCGCGGGAGACCCAGTACTTC,CASSRYSGGGARETQYF
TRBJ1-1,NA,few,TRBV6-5,TGTGCCAGCAGTTTTCCAGGGAACACTGAAGCTTTCTTT,CASSFPGNTEAFF
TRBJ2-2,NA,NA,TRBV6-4,TGTGCCAGCAGTGGTGTGAACACCGGGGAGCTGTTTTTT,CASSGVNTGELFF
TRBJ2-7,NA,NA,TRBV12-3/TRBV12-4,TGTGCCAGCAGTTTAAAATACGAGCAGTACTTC,CASSLKYEQYF
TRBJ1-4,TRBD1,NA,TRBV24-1,TGTGCCACCAGTGAGGGCTGGACAGGGACTGAAAAACTGTTTTTT,CATSEGWTGTEKLFF
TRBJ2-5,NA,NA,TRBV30,TGTGCCTGGAGAGGAAGAGGGCGAGAGACCCAGTACTTC,CAWRGRGRETQYF
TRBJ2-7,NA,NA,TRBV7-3,TGTGCCAGCAGCTCACTTACCCGGGACCGCTCCTACGAGCAGTACTTC,CASSSLTRDRSYEQYF
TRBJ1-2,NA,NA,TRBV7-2,TGTGCCAGCAGCACCCCGGCCGTCCCAAATGGCTACACCTTC,CASSTPAVPNGYTF
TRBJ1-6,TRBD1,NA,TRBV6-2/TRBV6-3,TGTGCCAGCAGATCTGACAGGGGTCTGAATTCACCCCTCCACTTT,CASRSDRGLNSPLHF
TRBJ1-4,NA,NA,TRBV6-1,TGTGCCAGCAGCGCGTCGCTAGGGGGAGTAAGTGAAAAACTGTTTTTT,CASSASLGGVSEKLFF
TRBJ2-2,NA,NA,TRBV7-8,TGTGCCAGCAGCTTAGACGAGATTAACACCGGGGAGCTGTTTTTT,CASSLDEINTGELFF
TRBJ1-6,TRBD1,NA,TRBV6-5,TGTGCCAGCACGACCAGGGGGGGTGCGGATTCACCCCTCCACTTT,CASTTRGGADSPLHF
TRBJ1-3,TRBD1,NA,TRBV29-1,TGCAGCGTTACAGAGACAGGGGACGGAAACACCATATATTTT,CSVTETGDGNTIYF
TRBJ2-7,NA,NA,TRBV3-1,TGTGCCAGCAGCCATACGGGCGCTAGGGAGCAGTACTTC,CASSHTGAREQYF
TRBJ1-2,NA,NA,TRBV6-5,TGTGCCAGCAGTCGTGGTCCTGGGGGCGGCTACACCTTC,CASSRGPGGGYTF
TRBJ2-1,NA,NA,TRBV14,TGTGCCAGCAGCCAAGATTTAGCGGCCTACAATGAGCAGTTCTTC,CASSQDLAAYNEQFF
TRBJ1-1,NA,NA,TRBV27,TGTGCCAGCAGGTGGACAGCGAACACTGAAGCTTTCTTT,CASRWTANTEAFF
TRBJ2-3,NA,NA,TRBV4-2,TGTGCCAGCAGCCAAGATCGAGGCATTTCGGATACGCAGTATTTT,CASSQDRGISDTQYF
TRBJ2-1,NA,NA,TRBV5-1,TGCGCCAGCAGCTCGACGGGGGTCAGTGGTGGAGAGCAGTTCTTC,CASSSTGVSGGEQFF
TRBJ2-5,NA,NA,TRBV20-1,TGCAGTGCTGGCGGAGGGAAGGAGACCCAGTACTTC,CSAGGGKETQYF
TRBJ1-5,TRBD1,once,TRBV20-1,TGCAGTGCTAGAGAGGGGACAGGGGGTTTCAATCAGCCCCAGCATTTT,CSAREGTGGFNQPQHF
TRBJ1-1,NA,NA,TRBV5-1,TGCGCCAGCAGCTGGACAAACCTAATAGCGGACACTGAAGCTTTCTTT,CASSWTNLIADTEAFF